What follows describes a single T cell receptor (beta chain). Antigen specificity is unknown. The sample comes from a study of beta chain features in type 1 diabetes. General study points: Moderately but significantly shorter TCRB CDR3s were found in Type 1 diabetes patients in all four CD4+ subsets.

Expressed TCRB transcripts were sequenced, since all the RNA that had been isolated was reverse transcribed. TCRdb's copy holds only in-frame clones and misses some; the assay was immunoSEQ multiplex PCR. Among around 280,000 clones listed, about 15% were seen once. The CDR3 is made up of 13 amino acids. The V gene's germline CDR1 is SGHTA and CDR2 FQGNSA. Trimming cost V 8 bases and J 1 base, with 11 bases left between them. This rearrangement joins TRBV7-2 to TRBJ1-2; D might be TRBD1 (6 bases). Sequencing was carried out using naive CD4+ T cells from blood. The receptor's source is a young man with type 1 diabetes. Here the CDR3 reads CASWDNINYGYTF. The CDR3 region has the DNA TGTGCCAGCTGGGACAACATTAACTATGGCTACACCTTC.